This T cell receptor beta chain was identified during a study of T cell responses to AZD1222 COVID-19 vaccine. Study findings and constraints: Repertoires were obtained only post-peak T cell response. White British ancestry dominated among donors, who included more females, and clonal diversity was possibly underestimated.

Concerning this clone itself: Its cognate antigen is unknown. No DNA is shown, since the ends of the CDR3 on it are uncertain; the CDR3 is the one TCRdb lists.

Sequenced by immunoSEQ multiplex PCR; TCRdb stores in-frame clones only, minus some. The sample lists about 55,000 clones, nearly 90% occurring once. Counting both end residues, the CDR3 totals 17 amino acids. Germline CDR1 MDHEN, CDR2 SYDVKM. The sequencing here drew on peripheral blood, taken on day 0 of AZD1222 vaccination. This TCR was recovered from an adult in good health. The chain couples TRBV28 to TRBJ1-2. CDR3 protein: CASSSSGNRGANYGYTF.